Below are 7 T cell receptor beta chains sequenced from a single sample in a study of blood T cell repertoires in COVID-19. The data were produced by immunoSEQ multiplex PCR, yet TCRdb's version contains in-frame clones alone and is incomplete. The top ten hold roughly 4% of the sample, which has approximately 94,000 clones, just over 90% seen once. Sequencing was performed on peripheral blood. The receptor set was obtained from a woman aged 45-65 years in a cohort sampled during active COVID-19.

The CDR3 sequence is CASSSTGPGNTIYF. CDR3 bases: TGTGCCAGCAGCTCGACAGGGCCCGGAAACACCATATATTTT. The genes are TRBV7-3 and TRBJ1-3; TRBD1 matches at 7 bases. The CDR3 has 14 residues. Germline CDR1 and CDR2: SGHTA and FQGTGA. V lost 4 bases to trimming and J lost 4 bases; unmatched junction nucleotides: 4.

The chain links TRBV6-2 or TRBV6-3 to TRBJ1-6; perhaps TRBD1 as D (5 bases). CDR1 MNHEY and CDR2 SVGEGT come from the germline V gene. V was pared by 6 bases and J by 0 bases, with 9 bases between. CDR3 size: 15 residues. The CDR3 sequence: CASSGHHSYNSPLHF. For the CDR3, the DNA is TGTGCCAGCAGCGGACACCACTCCTATAATTCACCCCTCCACTTT.

The rearrangement uses TRBV7-6 and TRBJ1-1, with 9 bases that match TRBD1. The CDR3 covers 17 residues. Germline loops: CDR1 SGHVS, CDR2 FNYEAQ. V gave up 5 bases and J gave up 2 bases; unmatched junction bases: 12. The CDR3 sequence: CASSPPPGQGFNTEAFF. For the CDR3, the DNA is TGTGCCAGCAGCCCACCCCCGGGACAGGGATTTAACACTGAAGCTTTCTTT.

This chain links TRBV5-1 with TRBJ1-5; 8 positions match TRBD1. In germline, CDR1 is SGHRS, CDR2 YFSETQ. This CDR3 has 14 residues. With 2 bases clipped from V and 5 bases from J, the junction kept 3 bases outside the gene matches. Written as DNA, the CDR3 is TGCGCCAGCAGCTTAGGACAGGGCGATCAGCCCCAGCATTTT. It specifies CASSLGQGDQPQHF.

This chain joins TRBV10-3 and TRBJ2-2, with D unresolved. The germline V gene has CDR1 ENHRY and CDR2 SYGVKD. Trimming took off 4 bases at V and 0 bases at J, with 6 bases between the two ends. CDR3 length: 14 residues. The CDR3 here is CAISGGANTGELFF. The CDR3 bases are TGTGCCATCAGTGGAGGAGCGAACACCGGGGAGCTGTTTTTT.

V usage is TRBV4-2 and J usage is TRBJ2-5; 7 bases match TRBD2. The CDR3 is 15 amino acids. CDR1 is LGHNA, CDR2 YNFKEQ, per germline. The ends lost 1 base at V and 4 bases at J; junction bases unmatched: 6. CDR3 DNA: TGTGCCAGCAGCCAAGGGGCGGGAGACCCAGAGACCCAGTACTTC. Translation: CASSQGAGDPETQYF.

The rearrangement links TRBV29-1 to TRBJ2-1; tentatively, D is TRBD2 (5 bases). The CDR3 extends over 13 amino acids. CDR1 and CDR2 (germline): SQVTM, ANQGSEA. V lost 3 bases and J 6 bases, leaving 12 bases between the germline ends. DNA for the CDR3: TGCAGCGTTGAGGAGCGGCCTTTCAATGAGCAGTTCTTC. Its protein product is CSVEERPFNEQFF.